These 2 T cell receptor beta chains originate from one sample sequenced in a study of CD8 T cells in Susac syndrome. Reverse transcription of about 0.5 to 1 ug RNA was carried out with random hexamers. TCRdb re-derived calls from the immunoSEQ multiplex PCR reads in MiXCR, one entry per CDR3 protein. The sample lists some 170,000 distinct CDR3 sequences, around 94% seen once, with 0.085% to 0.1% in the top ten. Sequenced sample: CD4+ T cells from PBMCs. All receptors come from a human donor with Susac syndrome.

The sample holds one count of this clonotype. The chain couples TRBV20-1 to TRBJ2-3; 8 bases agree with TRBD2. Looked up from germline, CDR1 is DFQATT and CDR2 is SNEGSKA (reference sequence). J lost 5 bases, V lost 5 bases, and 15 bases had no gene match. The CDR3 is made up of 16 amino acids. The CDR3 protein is CSAGAIDGGARDTQYF. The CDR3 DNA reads TGCAGTGCTGGGGCTATCGACGGGGGGGCCCGAGATACGCAGTATTTT.

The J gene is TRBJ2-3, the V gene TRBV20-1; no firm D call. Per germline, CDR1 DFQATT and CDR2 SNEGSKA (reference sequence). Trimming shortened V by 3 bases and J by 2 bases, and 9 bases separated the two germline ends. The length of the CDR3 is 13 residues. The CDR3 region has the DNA TGCAGTGCTAGCAGTGGTACCACAGATACGCAGTATTTT. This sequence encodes CSASSGTTDTQYF.